By frequency in the sample, the clone carrying this T cell receptor (beta chain) is medium-sized. The antigen is undetermined. The CDR3 is 12 amino acids. With 4 bases removed from V and 10 bases from J, the gap between germline ends came to 13 bases. Germline V lookup: CDR1 SQVTM, CDR2 ANQGSEA. The sample's time point: technical triplicate 3. The sample comes from a study of neurological immune-mediated disorders. Findings of the study overall: Across subjects, expanded clones had no CDR3 amino acid sequences in common, pointing to private repertoires in all groups.

Synthesis of cDNA was carried out by template-switch 5'RACE. The reaction used 10-nucleotide random UMIs. TCRdb redid the calling of the 5' RACE reads with MiXCR, one entry per CDR3 protein. The sample includes nearly 30,000 distinct CDR3 sequences, roughly a sixth of them seen just once. The clonotype was recovered from a female donor with HTLV-1-associated myelopathy (HAM/TSP). This rearrangement joins TRBV29-1 to TRBJ1-4; D ambiguous. Sequencing used CD4+ T cells from blood. Here the CDR3 reads CSVGKEKGKLFF. CDR3 coding DNA: TGCAGCGTTGGAAAAGAGAAGGGAAAACTGTTTTTT.